One sample yielded the 5 T cell receptor beta chains listed below, sequenced in a study of shared clonotypes between healthy human individuals. Using immunoSEQ multiplex PCR, the repertoire was profiled, and TCRdb retains in-frame clones only, with some absent. The table has 1.6 million or so clones, roughly 95% seen once; the top ten hold over 1%. Sequencing was carried out using naive CD4+ T cells sorted from blood. Stated subset: CD45RA+ positively selected. The source is a man in his thirties or forties in good health.

The chain has TRBV28 and TRBJ2-2; maybe TRBD1 (5 bases). The V gene's germline CDR1 is MDHEN and CDR2 SYDVKM. V dropped 6 bases and J dropped 1 base, with 9 bases sitting between them. The CDR3 totals 14 residues. CDR3 amino acids: CASRSGQNTGELFF. CDR3 bases: TGTGCCAGCAGATCTGGACAGAACACCGGGGAGCTGTTTTTT.

The chain uses TRBV5-6 and TRBJ2-7; weak D call: TRBD1 (6 bases). The CDR3 extends over 13 amino acids. Deletions cut 4 bases from V and 2 bases from J, with 10 bases between. From germline, CDR1 is SGHDT and CDR2 YYEEEE. The CDR3 sequence: CASSTWTAYEQYF. The CDR3 DNA follows: TGTGCCAGCAGCACCTGGACAGCCTACGAGCAGTACTTC. The complete variable domain, with remaining parts taken from reference TRBV5-6 and TRBJ2-7, reads DAGVTQSPTHLIKTRGQQVTLRCSPKSGHDTVSWYQQALGQGPQFIFQYYEEEERQRGNFPDRFSGHQFPNYSSELNVNALLLGDSALYLCASSTWTAYEQYFGPGTRLTVT.

The chain's CDR3 is CASSLGSGSYINEQFF. CDR3 DNA: TGCGCCAGCAGCTTAGGTAGCGGGAGTTATATCAATGAGCAGTTCTTC. The J gene is TRBJ2-1, the V gene TRBV5-1; 9 nucleotides line up with TRBD2. The ends lost 2 bases at V and 6 bases at J; junction bases unmatched: 9. Germline V lookup: CDR1 SGHRS, CDR2 YFSETQ. This CDR3 has 16 amino acids.

The chain's CDR3 is CASSVDLEGGLRGYTF. In DNA form, the CDR3 reads TGTGCCAGCAGCGTAGACCTCGAGGGCGGTCTCCGTGGCTACACCTTC. The chain joins TRBV9 to TRBJ1-2; D is ambiguous. Germline V CDR1 and CDR2: SGDLS, YYNGEE. The CDR3 is 16 residues long. V dropped 0 bases and J dropped 7 bases, with 19 bases sitting between them.

This chain joins TRBV19 and TRBJ2-5; 7 bases are a match to TRBD1. Germline trimming cut 5 bases from V and 6 bases from J; bases unmatched to any gene: 9. The CDR3 covers 14 residues. Germline CDR1 reads LNHDA; CDR2 reads SQIVND (reference sequence). Written as DNA, the CDR3 is TGTGCCAGTAGTCCGAGGACAGGCACCCAGACCCAGTACTTC. Its translation is CASSPRTGTQTQYF.